These 6 T cell receptor beta chains were sequenced from one sample in a study of blood T cell repertoires in COVID-19. Some clones are missing from TCRdb's copy, which holds only in-frame ones; the method was immunoSEQ multiplex PCR. The table lists fewer than 350,000 clones, about 76% of them singletons. Sequencing input: peripheral blood. Receptor source: a woman in her sixties or seventies with active or convalescent COVID-19.

The V gene is TRBV4-2, the J gene TRBJ1-5, with 9 bases that match TRBD1. Germline trimming cut 3 bases from V and 1 base from J; bases unmatched to any gene: 4. This CDR3 is built from 16 residues. CDR1 LGHNA and CDR2 YNFKEQ come from the germline V gene. DNA of the CDR3: TGTGCCAGCAGCCATCACAGGGGGCGAAGCAATCAGCCCCAGCATTTT. It codes for CASSHHRGRSNQPQHF.

The V call is TRBV6-5, the J call TRBJ1-4; D may be TRBD1 (5 bases). This CDR3 is 13 amino acids long. Trimming took 7 bases from V and 8 from J, leaving 14 bases between them. Looked up from germline, CDR1 is MNHEY and CDR2 is SVGAGI. CDR3 bases: TGTGCCAGCACCAGGCAGGGTTGGGAAAAACTGTTTTTT. Protein sequence: CASTRQGWEKLFF.

The CDR3 coding sequence is TGTGCCAGCAGCCAATCTCCGGGGGAACAGCCCCAGCATTTT. Its translation: CASSQSPGEQPQHF. The chain links TRBV16 to TRBJ1-5; possible D gene TRBD1, 5 bases. From germline, CDR1 is KGHSY and CDR2 FQNENV. The CDR3 is 14 amino acids. Deletions cut 0 bases from V and 7 bases from J, with 10 bases between. The whole variable domain, remainder taken from reference TRBV16 and TRBJ1-5, is GEEVAQTPKHLVRGEGQKAKLYCAPIKGHSYVFWYQQVLKNEFKFLISFQNENVFDETGMPKERFSAKCLPNSPCSLEIQATKLEDSAVYFCASSQSPGEQPQHFGDGTRLSIL.

The V and J genes are TRBV30 and TRBJ1-5, with D maybe TRBD1 (6 bases). The CDR3 runs 15 residues. Germline V gene lookup returns CDR1 GTSNPN and CDR2 SVGIG (reference sequence). Trimming pared 0 bases from V and 4 bases from J, leaving 13 bases between. CDR3: CAWSVGAGANQPQHF. The CDR3 coding sequence is TGTGCCTGGAGTGTCGGGGCAGGGGCAAATCAGCCCCAGCATTTT. The complete variable domain, with remaining parts taken from reference TRBV30 and TRBJ1-5, reads SQTIHQWPATLVQPVGSPLSLECTVEGTSNPNLYWYRQAAGRGLQLLFYSVGIGQISSEVPQNLSASRPQDRQFILSSKKLLLSDSGFYLCAWSVGAGANQPQHFGDGTRLSIL.

The gene calls are TRBV9 and TRBJ2-7; D is perhaps TRBD1 (6 bases). In germline, CDR1 is SGDLS, CDR2 YYNGEE. Trimming left V 4 bases short and J 3 bases short, with 11 bases between. This CDR3 has 13 residues. CDR3 region: CASSPRTDYEQYF. Written as DNA, the CDR3 is TGTGCCAGCAGCCCCCGGACAGACTACGAGCAGTACTTC.

The DNA for the CDR3 is TGTGCCACCGGGGGAGGAGATGAAAAACTGTTTTTT. Translation gives CATGGGDEKLFF. The chain recombines TRBV6-5 with TRBJ1-4; tentative D call: TRBD1 (5 bases). There are 12 residues in the CDR3. Deletions cut 10 bases from V and 6 bases from J, with 12 bases between. Germline V lookup: CDR1 MNHEY, CDR2 SVGAGI.